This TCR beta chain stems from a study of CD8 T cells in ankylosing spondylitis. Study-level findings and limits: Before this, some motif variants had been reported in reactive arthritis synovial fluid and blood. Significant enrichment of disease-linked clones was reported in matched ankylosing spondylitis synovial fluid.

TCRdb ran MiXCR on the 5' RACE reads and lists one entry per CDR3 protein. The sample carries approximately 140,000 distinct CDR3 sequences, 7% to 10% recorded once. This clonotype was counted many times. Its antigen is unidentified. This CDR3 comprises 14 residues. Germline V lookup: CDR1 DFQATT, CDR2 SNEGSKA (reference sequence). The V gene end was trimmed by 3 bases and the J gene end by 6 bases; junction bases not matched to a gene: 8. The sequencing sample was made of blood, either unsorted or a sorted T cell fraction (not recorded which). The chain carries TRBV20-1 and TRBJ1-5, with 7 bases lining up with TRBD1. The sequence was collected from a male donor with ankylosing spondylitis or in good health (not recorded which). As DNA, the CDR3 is TGCAGTGCTAGTTCGGGACAGCTTCCTCAGCCCCAGCATTTT. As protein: CSASSGQLPQPQHF.